The 20 T cell receptor beta chains given below trace back to one sample, sequenced in a study of cytomegalovirus exposure and HLA in healthy donors. The PCR employed 60 Vbeta primers together with 13 Jbeta primers. Repertoires were generated with immunoSEQ multiplex PCR, while TCRdb's copy carries only in-frame clones and drops some. The sample contains approximately 50,000 clones, around 62% of which appear only once. The sample consisted of PBMCs. Receptors originate from a human donor in good health.

This chain uses TRBV6-6 with TRBJ1-5; D gene ambiguous. The CDR3 is 13 residues long. Trimming pared 8 bases from V and 8 bases from J, leaving 16 bases between. Germline lookup yields CDR1 MNHNY and CDR2 SVGAGI (reference sequence). The CDR3 region is CASARDRRKPQHF. The CDR3 DNA is TGTGCCAGCGCCCGGGATCGCCGAAAGCCCCAGCATTTT.

A few counts support this clone. The V call is TRBV30, the J call TRBJ1-2, with D perhaps matching TRBD1 (5 bases). V lost 0 bases and J 7 bases, leaving 18 bases between the germline ends. The CDR3 runs to 15 residues. Germline V gene data show CDR1 as GTSNPN and CDR2 as SVGIG (reference sequence). CDR3 sequence reads: CAWSVLERGDFGYTF. CDR3 in DNA: TGTGCCTGGAGTGTACTCGAAAGGGGCGACTTTGGCTACACCTTC.

This chain joins TRBV29-1 and TRBJ2-3; no definite D call. Trimming removed 3 bases from V and 0 bases from J, with 4 bases in between. CDR1 SQVTM and CDR2 ANQGSEA come from the germline V gene. This CDR3 is 12 amino acids long. This chain's CDR3 is CSVEGSTDTQYF. The CDR3 DNA follows: TGCAGCGTTGAGGGCAGCACAGATACGCAGTATTTT.

This sequence joins TRBV5-6 and TRBJ2-1, with TRBD2 identical over 10 bases. The CDR3 sequence is 18 residues long. The germline V gene has CDR1 SGHDT and CDR2 YYEEEE. J gave up 2 bases and V 0 bases, and 8 bases lay outside the gene matches. The CDR3 sequence is CASSLAGVAGGAYNEQFF. DNA for the CDR3: TGTGCCAGCAGCTTGGCCGGAGTAGCGGGGGGTGCCTACAATGAGCAGTTCTTC.

This clone was found a few times. This chain joins TRBV18 and TRBJ2-7; TRBD1 is a possible D gene (6 bases). CDR3 length: 14 amino acids. V was shortened by 9 bases and J by 0 bases, with 15 bases between the two germline ends. Germline V gene sequence: CDR1 KGHSH, CDR2 LQKENI. This CDR3 is CASKRDTSSYEQYF. The CDR3 DNA sequence: TGTGCCAGTAAAAGGGACACGAGCTCCTACGAGCAGTACTTC.

This sequence joins TRBV5-6 and TRBJ1-6; D perhaps matches TRBD1 (5 bases). V lost 2 bases and J lost 4, with 10 bases in between. This CDR3 contains 15 residues. Germline CDR1 is SGHDT and CDR2 is YYEEEE. The DNA for the CDR3 is TGTGCCAGCAGCTTAAGGGACTTTTATAATTCACCCCTCCACTTT. The encoded protein is CASSLRDFYNSPLHF. Supplemented by reference TRBV5-6 and TRBJ1-6, the full variable domain reads DAGVTQSPTHLIKTRGQQVTLRCSPKSGHDTVSWYQQALGQGPQFIFQYYEEEERQRGNFPDRFSGHQFPNYSSELNVNALLLGDSALYLCASSLRDFYNSPLHFGNGTRLTVT.

This clone turned up a few times. This chain connects TRBV7-9 to TRBJ2-1, with D tentatively TRBD2 (5 bases). CDR1 is SEHNR, CDR2 FQNEAQ, per germline (reference sequence). Trimming pared 5 bases from V and 0 bases from J, leaving 11 bases between. The CDR3 is made up of 15 amino acids. In nucleotides, the CDR3 is TGTGCCAGCAGCCCCCTTGGGAGCTCCTACAATGAGCAGTTCTTC. It translates to CASSPLGSSYNEQFF.

This clone was detected a few times. The CDR3 sequence: CASSTQTRNEQFF. DNA of the CDR3: TGTGCCAGCAGCACCCAGACTAGGAATGAGCAGTTCTTC. The gene calls are TRBV7-2 and TRBJ2-1; tentatively, D is TRBD2 (6 bases). CDR1 and CDR2 from the germline V gene are SGHTA and FQGNSA. Trimming removed 5 bases from V and 7 bases from J, with 12 bases in between. The CDR3 is 13 residues long.

This chain joins TRBV4-1 and TRBJ1-5; D is perhaps TRBD1 (5 bases). The V gene lost 0 bases and the J gene lost 7 bases, with 13 bases spanning the gap. Germline CDR1 and CDR2: MGHRA and YSYEKL. This CDR3 spans 15 amino acids. This CDR3 reads CASSQEGQVRQPQHF. CDR3 bases: TGCGCCAGCAGCCAAGAGGGGCAGGTGAGGCAGCCCCAGCATTTT.

The rearrangement links TRBV5-1 to TRBJ2-2; no clear D. CDR1 is SGHRS, CDR2 YFSETQ, per germline. This CDR3 comprises 15 residues. Trimming removed 4 bases from V and 4 bases from J, with 14 bases in between. The chain's CDR3 is CASSIGSSGTGELFF. CDR3 nucleotides: TGCGCCAGCAGCATTGGTTCGTCGGGCACCGGGGAGCTGTTTTTT.

This clone was picked up a small number of times. This chain links TRBV9 with TRBJ1-6; D gene ambiguous. The CDR3 spans 15 residues. V shed 5 bases and J shed 5 bases, with 14 bases lying between them. Looked up from germline, CDR1 is SGDLS and CDR2 is YYNGEE. The CDR3 nucleotides are TGTGCCAGCAGAGATTCGACGGGGAATAATTCACCCCTCCACTTT. Translated: CASRDSTGNNSPLHF.

This clone was seen more than once but under ten times. The CDR3: CATGQGAQRLDVLTF. CDR3 DNA: TGTGCCACCGGACAGGGGGCGCAGAGGCTGGACGTCCTGACTTTC. The rearrangement links TRBV15 to TRBJ2-6; 11 nucleotides agree with TRBD1. The CDR3 spans 15 residues. Germline lookup yields CDR1 LNHNV and CDR2 YYDKDF (reference sequence). Trimming cost V 8 bases and J 11 bases; bases outside gene matches: 11.

To note about this clone: The germline gene is not matched at one end of the junction; a read error may be the cause. The V and J genes are TRBV7-2 and TRBJ1-2, with D unclear. CDR3 size: 14 residues. From germline, CDR1 is SGHTA and CDR2 FQGNSA. The CDR3 DNA follows: TGTGCCAGCAGCTTAGCGCACGAAAACTATGGCTACCCCTTC. Amino acid sequence: CASSLAHENYGYPF.

This clone was seen a single time. The gene calls are TRBV30 and TRBJ1-5; 9 bases match TRBD1. Germline loops: CDR1 GTSNPN, CDR2 SVGIG (reference sequence). The CDR3 totals 17 residues. Trimming took 3 bases from V and 7 from J; bases not matched to a gene: 16. The CDR3 nucleotides are TGTGCCTGGAGCCAGCCGGGACAGGGATTAAGGGAACAGCCCCAGCATTTT. It yields the protein CAWSQPGQGLREQPQHF.

CDR3 loop: CAAQGRGTTDTQYF. The CDR3 DNA follows: TGTGCAGCGCAGGGCAGGGGGACCACAGATACGCAGTATTTT. V is TRBV30 and J is TRBJ2-3; 7 bases fit TRBD1. Germline V gene sequence: CDR1 GTSNPN, CDR2 SVGIG (reference sequence). CDR3 size: 14 residues.

The chain carries TRBV19 and TRBJ1-3; possibly TRBD1 for D (6 bases). Germline V gene sequence: CDR1 LNHDA, CDR2 SQIVND (reference sequence). The CDR3 is 17 amino acids. The V gene lost 6 bases and the J gene lost 0 bases, with 18 bases spanning the gap. The CDR3 DNA sequence: TGTGCCAGTAGCTGGGGGCGGGGGACCCGCTCTGGAAACACCATATATTTT. This translates into CASSWGRGTRSGNTIYF.

V is TRBV4-1 and J is TRBJ2-7, with D possibly being TRBD1 (5 bases). Trimming removed 4 bases at V and 4 bases at J, with 20 bases between. CDR1 and CDR2 (germline): MGHRA, YSYEKL. CDR3 length equals 16 residues. The CDR3 DNA reads TGCGCCAGCAGCCGCCTAGATGAGGCAGGGTGGTACGAGCAGTACTTC. Protein product: CASSRLDEAGWYEQYF.

J is TRBJ2-3 and V is TRBV2; D ambiguous. Germline V CDR1 and CDR2: SNHLY, FYNNEI. This CDR3 region has 12 residues. V was clipped by 6 bases and J by 0 bases, with 4 bases between them. For the CDR3, the DNA is TGTGCCAGCAGCGTTAGCACAGATACGCAGTATTTT. Amino acids: CASSVSTDTQYF. Filled out from reference TRBV2 and TRBJ2-3, the complete variable domain reads EPEVTQTPSHQVTQMGQEVILRCVPISNHLYFYWYRQILGQKVEFLVSFYNNEISEKSEIFDDQFSVERPDGSNFTLKIRSTKLEDSAMYFCASSVSTDTQYFGPGTRLTVL.

The V and J genes are TRBV5-1 and TRBJ1-6, with D unresolved. The CDR3 sequence is 14 residues long. Trimming pared 0 bases from V and 3 bases from J, leaving 4 bases between. From germline, CDR1 is SGHRS and CDR2 YFSETQ. The CDR3 loop reads CASSLESYNSPLHF. As DNA, the CDR3 is TGCGCCAGCAGCTTGGAGAGCTATAATTCACCCCTCCACTTT.

Points on this clone: An end of the junction differs from the germline gene, which may be a read error. The rearrangement joins TRBV7-9 to TRBJ2-7; D remains ambiguous. The CDR3 is made up of 13 amino acids. Germline CDR1 reads SEHNR; CDR2 reads FQNEAQ (reference sequence). CDR3 loop: CSSSSGRSYEQYF. The CDR3 DNA reads TGTTCCAGCAGCTCAGGTCGCTCCTACGAGCAGTACTTC.